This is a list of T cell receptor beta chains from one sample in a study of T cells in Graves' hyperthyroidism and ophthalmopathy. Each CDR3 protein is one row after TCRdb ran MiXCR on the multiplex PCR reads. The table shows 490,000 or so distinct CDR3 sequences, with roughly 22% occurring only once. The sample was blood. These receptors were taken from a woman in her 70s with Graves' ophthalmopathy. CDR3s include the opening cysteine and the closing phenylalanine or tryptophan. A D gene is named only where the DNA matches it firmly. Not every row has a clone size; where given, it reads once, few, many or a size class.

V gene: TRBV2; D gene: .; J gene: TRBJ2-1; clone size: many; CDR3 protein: CASKGASGYNEQFF; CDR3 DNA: TGTGCCAGCAAGGGGGCTAGCGGCTACAATGAGCAGTTCTTC
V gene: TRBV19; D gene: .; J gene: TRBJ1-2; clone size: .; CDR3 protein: CASSGREANYGYTF; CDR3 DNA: TGTGCCAGTAGTGGAAGAGAAGCTAACTATGGCTACACCTTC
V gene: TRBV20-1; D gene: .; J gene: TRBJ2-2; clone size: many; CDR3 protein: CSASRRGSNTGELFF; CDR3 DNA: TGCAGTGCTAGTAGGCGCGGGTCAAACACCGGGGAGCTGTTTTTT
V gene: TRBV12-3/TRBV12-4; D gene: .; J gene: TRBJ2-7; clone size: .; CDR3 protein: CASSTGDYEQYF; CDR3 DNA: TGTGCCAGCAGCACTGGGGATTACGAGCAGTACTTC
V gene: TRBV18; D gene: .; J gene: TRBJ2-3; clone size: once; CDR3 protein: CASSPSVTGGVTDTQYF; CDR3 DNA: TGTGCCAGCTCACCATCGGTTACCGGGGGCGTGACAGATACGCAGTATTTT
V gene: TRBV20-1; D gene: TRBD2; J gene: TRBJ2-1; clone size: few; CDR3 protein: CSALRLAGAYNEQFF; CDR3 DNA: TGCAGTGCTTTACGACTAGCGGGAGCCTACAATGAGCAGTTCTTC
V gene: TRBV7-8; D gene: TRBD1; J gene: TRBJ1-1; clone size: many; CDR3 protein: CASSPGQGGGEFF; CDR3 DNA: TGTGCCAGCAGCCCAGGACAGGGGGGAGGGGAGTTCTTT
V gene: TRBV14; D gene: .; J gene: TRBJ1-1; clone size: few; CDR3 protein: CASSQTAGSTEAFF; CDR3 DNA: TGTGCCAGCAGCCAGACGGCAGGGAGCACTGAAGCTTTCTTT
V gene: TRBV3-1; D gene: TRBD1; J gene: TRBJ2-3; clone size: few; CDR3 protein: CASSLRTGAGDTQYF; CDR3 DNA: TGTGCCAGCAGCCTGAGGACAGGGGCGGGAGATACGCAGTATTTT
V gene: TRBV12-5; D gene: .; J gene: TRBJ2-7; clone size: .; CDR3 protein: CASGFPEQYF; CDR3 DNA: TGTGCTAGTGGTTTCCCCGAGCAGTACTTC
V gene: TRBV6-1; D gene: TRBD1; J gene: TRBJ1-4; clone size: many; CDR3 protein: CASSQTRDSNEKLFF; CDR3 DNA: TGTGCCAGCAGTCAGACCCGGGACAGTAATGAAAAACTGTTTTTT
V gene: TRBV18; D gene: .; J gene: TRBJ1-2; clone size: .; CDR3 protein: CASSPRLGSGNYGYTF; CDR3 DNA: TGTGCCAGCTCACCACGCTTGGGAAGTGGCAACTATGGCTACACCTTC
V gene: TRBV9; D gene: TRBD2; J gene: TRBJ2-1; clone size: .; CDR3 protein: CASSVTSAQWNEQFF; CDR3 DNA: TGTGCCAGCAGCGTAACTAGCGCCCAATGGAATGAGCAGTTCTTC
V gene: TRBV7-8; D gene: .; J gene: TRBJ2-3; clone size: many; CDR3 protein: CASSLVVGTSTDTQYF; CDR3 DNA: TGTGCCAGCAGCTTAGTGGTAGGAACCTCTACAGATACGCAGTATTTT
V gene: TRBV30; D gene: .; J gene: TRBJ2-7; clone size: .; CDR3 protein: CAWSVGRTYEQYF; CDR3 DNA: TGTGCCTGGAGTGTCGGCAGGACCTACGAGCAGTACTTC
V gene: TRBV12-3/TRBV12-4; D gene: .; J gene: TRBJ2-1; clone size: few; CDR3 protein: CASRGVRGDYNEQFF; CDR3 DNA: TGTGCCAGCAGAGGGGTGCGCGGGGACTACAATGAGCAGTTCTTC
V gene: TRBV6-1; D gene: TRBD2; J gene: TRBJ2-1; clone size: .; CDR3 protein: CASSPTSGGGGEQFF; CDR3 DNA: TGTGCCAGCAGTCCGACTAGCGGGGGTGGGGGTGAGCAGTTCTTC
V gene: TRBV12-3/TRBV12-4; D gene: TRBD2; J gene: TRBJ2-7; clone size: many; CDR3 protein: CASSPGLAGAREQYF; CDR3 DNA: TGTGCCAGCAGTCCGGGACTAGCGGGAGCGCGGGAGCAGTACTTC
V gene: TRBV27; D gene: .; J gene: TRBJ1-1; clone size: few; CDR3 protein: CASSLGYNFEAFF; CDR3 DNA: TGTGCCAGCAGTTTAGGTTATAATTTTGAAGCTTTCTTT
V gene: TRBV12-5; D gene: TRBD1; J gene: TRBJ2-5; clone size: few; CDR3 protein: CASGLVTGARPLTQYF; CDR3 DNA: TGTGCTAGTGGTTTGGTGACAGGGGCCCGTCCATTGACCCAGTACTTC
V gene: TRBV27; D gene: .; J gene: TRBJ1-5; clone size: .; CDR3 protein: CASGLWGRYSNQPQHF; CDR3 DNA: TGTGCCAGCGGTTTATGGGGCAGATATAGCAATCAGCCCCAGCATTTT
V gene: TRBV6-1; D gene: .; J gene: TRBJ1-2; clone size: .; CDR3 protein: CASSERPPQRLYGYTF; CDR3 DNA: TGTGCCAGCAGTGAACGTCCCCCTCAGAGACTTTATGGCTACACCTTC
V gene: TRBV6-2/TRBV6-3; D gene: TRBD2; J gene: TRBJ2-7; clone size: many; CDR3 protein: CASSSGLAASHEQYF; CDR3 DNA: TGTGCCAGCAGCTCCGGACTAGCCGCCTCGCACGAGCAGTACTTC
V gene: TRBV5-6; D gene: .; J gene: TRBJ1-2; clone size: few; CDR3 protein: CASSLSDNYGYTF; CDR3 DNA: TGTGCCAGCAGCTTGTCCGATAACTATGGCTACACCTTC
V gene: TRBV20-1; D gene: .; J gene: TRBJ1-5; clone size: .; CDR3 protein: CSARDGGGIGSQPQHF; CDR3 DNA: TGCAGTGCTAGAGATGGGGGCGGTATAGGGAGTCAGCCCCAGCATTTT
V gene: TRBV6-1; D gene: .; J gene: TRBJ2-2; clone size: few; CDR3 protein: CASSVDGSKFGELFF; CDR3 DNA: TGTGCCAGCAGTGTGGACGGGAGCAAGTTCGGGGAGCTGTTTTTT
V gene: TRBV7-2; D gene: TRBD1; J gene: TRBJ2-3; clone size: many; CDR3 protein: CASSTRGTDTQYF; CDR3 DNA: TGTGCCAGCAGCACCAGGGGGACAGATACGCAGTATTTT
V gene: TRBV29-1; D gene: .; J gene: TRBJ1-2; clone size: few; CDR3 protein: CSVVPGGGMTYGYTF; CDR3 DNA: TGCAGCGTCGTCCCTGGTGGGGGGATGACCTATGGCTACACCTTC
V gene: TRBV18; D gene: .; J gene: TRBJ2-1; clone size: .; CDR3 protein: CASSPLQGHNEQFF; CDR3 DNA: TGTGCCAGCTCACCACTTCAGGGCCACAATGAGCAGTTCTTC
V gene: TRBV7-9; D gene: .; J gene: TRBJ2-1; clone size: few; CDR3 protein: CASSHRPRKGTGEQFF; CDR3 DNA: TGTGCCAGCAGCCACCGCCCAAGGAAGGGTACGGGTGAGCAGTTCTTC
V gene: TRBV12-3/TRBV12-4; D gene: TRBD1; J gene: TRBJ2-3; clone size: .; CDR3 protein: CASSYFGQGPDTQYF; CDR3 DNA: TGTGCCAGCAGTTACTTCGGACAGGGGCCAGATACGCAGTATTTT
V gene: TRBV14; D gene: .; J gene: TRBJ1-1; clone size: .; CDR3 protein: CASSRGTFLGTEAFF; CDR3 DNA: TGTGCCAGCAGCCGCGGGACATTTCTGGGCACTGAAGCTTTCTTT
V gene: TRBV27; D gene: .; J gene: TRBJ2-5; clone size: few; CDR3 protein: CASSPPEQETQYF; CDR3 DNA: TGTGCCAGCAGTCCCCCGGAACAAGAGACCCAGTACTTC
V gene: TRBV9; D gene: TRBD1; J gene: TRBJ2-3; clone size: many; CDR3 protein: CASSVTGGYTDTQYF; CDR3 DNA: TGTGCCAGCAGCGTAACAGGGGGCTACACAGATACGCAGTATTTT
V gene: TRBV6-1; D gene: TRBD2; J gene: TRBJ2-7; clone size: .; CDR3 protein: CASSGTSGSLEQYF; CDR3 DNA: TGTGCCAGCAGTGGGACTAGCGGGAGCCTCGAGCAGTACTTC
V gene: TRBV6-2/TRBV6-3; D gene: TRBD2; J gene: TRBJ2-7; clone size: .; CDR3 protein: CASRKTSHEQYF; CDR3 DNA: TGTGCCAGCAGAAAGACTAGCCACGAGCAGTACTTC
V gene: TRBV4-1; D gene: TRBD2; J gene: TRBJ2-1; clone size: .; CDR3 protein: CASSQAWPNSGRTVEQFF; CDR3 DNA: TGCGCCAGCAGCCAAGCGTGGCCAAATAGCGGGAGAACGGTTGAGCAGTTCTTC
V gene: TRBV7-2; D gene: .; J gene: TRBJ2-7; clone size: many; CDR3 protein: CASSLGWLNYEQYF; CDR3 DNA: TGTGCCAGCAGCTTAGGCTGGCTAAACTACGAGCAGTACTTC
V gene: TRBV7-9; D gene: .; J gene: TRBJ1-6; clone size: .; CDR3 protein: CASRTPGPTPLHF; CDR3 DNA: TGTGCCAGCAGGACGCCGGGACCGACACCCCTCCACTTT
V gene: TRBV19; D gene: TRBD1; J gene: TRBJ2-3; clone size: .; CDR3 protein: CASSIPGQGTDTQYF; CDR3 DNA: TGTGCCAGTAGTATCCCGGGACAGGGCACAGATACGCAGTATTTT
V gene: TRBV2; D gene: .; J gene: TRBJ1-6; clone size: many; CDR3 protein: CASSAYLVSPLHF; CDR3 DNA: TGTGCCAGCAGTGCATATTTGGTTTCACCCCTCCACTTT
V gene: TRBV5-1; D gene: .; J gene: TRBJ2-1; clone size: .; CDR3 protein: CASSLEASNNEQFF; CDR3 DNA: TGCGCCAGCAGCTTGGAGGCTAGCAACAATGAGCAGTTCTTC
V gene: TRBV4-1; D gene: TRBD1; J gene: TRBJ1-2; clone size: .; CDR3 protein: CASSQDGTGYGYTF; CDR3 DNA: TGCGCCAGCAGCCAAGACGGGACAGGCTATGGCTACACCTTC
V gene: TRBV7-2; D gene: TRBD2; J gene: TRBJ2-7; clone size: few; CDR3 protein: CASSFASGVDYEQYF; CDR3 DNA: TGTGCCAGCAGCTTTGCTAGCGGGGTCGACTACGAGCAGTACTTC
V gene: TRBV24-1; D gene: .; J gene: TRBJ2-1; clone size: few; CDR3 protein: CATSDRGNEQFF; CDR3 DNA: TGTGCCACCAGTGACCGGGGAAATGAGCAGTTCTTC
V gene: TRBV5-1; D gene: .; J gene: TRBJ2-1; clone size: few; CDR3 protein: CASSTGQSNEQFF; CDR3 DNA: TGCGCCAGCAGCACCGGACAGTCCAATGAGCAGTTCTTC
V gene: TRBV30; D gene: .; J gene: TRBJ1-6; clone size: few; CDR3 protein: CAWNQDSSYNSPLHF; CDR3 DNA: TGTGCCTGGAATCAGGACAGCTCCTATAATTCACCCCTCCACTTT
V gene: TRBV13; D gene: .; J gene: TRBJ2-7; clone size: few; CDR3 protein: CASSLGTGYGEQYF; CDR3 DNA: TGTGCCAGCAGCTTAGGAACCGGGTATGGGGAGCAGTACTTC
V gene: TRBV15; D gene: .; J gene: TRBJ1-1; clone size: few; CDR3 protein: CATSRGAKGGTEAFF; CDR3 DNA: TGTGCCACCAGCAGAGGCGCAAAGGGAGGCACTGAAGCTTTCTTT